Listed below are T cell receptor beta chains from one sample, sequenced in a study of shared clonotypes between healthy human individuals. The assay was immunoSEQ multiplex PCR, and TCRdb's table has in-frame clones only and misses some. The sample consists of approximately 500,000 clones, around 74% of them appearing once. The sequencing sample was made of PBMCs. Every receptor here comes from a woman between 35 and 50 years old in good health. Some clones in this sample may be carry-over from other donors' samples. The CDR3 runs from the conserved cysteine through the conserved F or W. The D gene is left open where the match is weak. For some rows the clone size is stated as once, few or many, or as a class when expanded; others skip it.

j_call d_call v_call clone_size cdr3_nt cdr3_aa
TRBJ1-5 TRBD1 TRBV6-1 . TGTGCCAGCAGTATTACTGGGACAGGTAATCAGCCCCAGCATTTT CASSITGTGNQPQHF
TRBJ2-5 TRBD2 TRBV11-2 . TGTGCCAGCAGCTTAGTCAGACTAGCGGGAGGATTAGAGACCCAGTACTTC CASSLVRLAGGLETQYF
TRBJ1-2 . TRBV19 . TGTGCCAGTAGTATAGAAAGATTTCCGGACTATGGCTACACCTTC CASSIERFPDYGYTF
TRBJ1-2 TRBD1 TRBV7-2 . TGTGCCAGCAGCTTAGACTGGGACAGGGGTGCTGGCTACACCTTC CASSLDWDRGAGYTF
TRBJ2-1 . TRBV28 . TGTGCCAGCAGTTCCCCCCTGGGGACAAGTAAGCAGTTCTTC CASSSPLGTSKQFF
TRBJ2-2 TRBD1 TRBV28 . TGTGCCAGCATCTCTCCTGGGACAGGGGGGAACACCGGGGAGCTGTTTTTT CASISPGTGGNTGELFF
TRBJ2-7 . TRBV28 . TGTGCCAGCAGTTTGGGGGTCTCCTACGAGCAGTACTTC CASSLGVSYEQYF
TRBJ2-1 . TRBV20-1 . TGCAGTGCCGCCCTTAGAAATGAGCAGTTCTTC CSAALRNEQFF
TRBJ2-1 . TRBV14 . TGTGCCAGCAGCCAAGACACCTACAATGAGCAGTTCTTC CASSQDTYNEQFF
TRBJ1-4 . TRBV15 once TGTGCCACCAGCAGAGCAAGGAGTCTGTTTTTT CATSRARSLFF
TRBJ2-7 . TRBV7-9 once TGTGCCAGCAGCTCCGACGTCAAAAGTCCCTACGAGCAGTACTTC CASSSDVKSPYEQYF